This TCR beta chain stems from a study of blood T cells in healthy people across ages (dated by TCRdb to between 2014 and 2017). Background on the whole study: In model experiments, roughly one uniquely barcoded TCR beta cDNA molecule per two T cells was captured by template switching. Using deep sequencing normalized with unique cDNA molecular identifiers, the study measured how TCR beta repertoire diversity changes with age. Four age groups were formed from the donors: young (average around 15 years), middle-aged (approximately 42), aged (more than 55) and long-lived (less than 85). To avoid experimental bias, donors of different ages were randomly spread across the sequencing lanes. The study analyzed two additional independent replicas of 1 million unique cDNA reads from the same blood draw for two donors, one aged 18 to 30 and one aged 80 or older.

Remarks on this clonotype: What antigen it recognizes has not been identified. No base quality values were provided; no much bigger clone lies one nucleotide off.

The germline V gene yields MGHRA for CDR1 and YSYEKL for CDR2. Including cysteine and phenylalanine, the CDR3 has 15 amino acids. CDR3 DNA is the only sequence kept; it has 45 bases, read in frame from the first base. Ends trimmed: V by 1 base, J by 4 bases; bases unmatched to a gene: 5. The library was produced with 5' RACE. Reads for this sample came from an Illumina HiSeq 2500. A second PCR of about 7 to 12 cycles was run with a J-beta primer mix and a sample-barcoded 5' primer. Each TCR beta cDNA molecule received a unique molecular identifier from a template-switch 5' adaptor carrying 12 random nucleotides. At least 3 million CDR3-containing paired-end reads were obtained from each sample. First-strand cDNA was synthesized from all RNA with the Mint cDNA synthesis kit, primed by a TRBC-specific oligonucleotide. After uracil-DNA glycosylase treatment, a first 18-cycle PCR used universal primers M1SS and BC2_uni_R on all cDNA. Regarding the original processing steps: Normalization of each sample was performed by random selection of 1 million high-quality reads, each carrying a distinct molecular identifier. Reads with shared molecular identifiers were discarded instead of being binned into consensus sequences. MiTCR, with a Q25 quality threshold and the strictest error-elimination algorithm, was used for CDR3 identification, clonotype clustering and error correction. A nonparametric unseen species model using Euler transformation provided a lower-bound estimate of total TCR beta diversity. The public sequencing data were trimmed at Q25 with fastp and processed into clonotypes with MiXCR by TCRdb, which kept only in-frame beta chains. Under each unique CDR3 protein, matching rows form one entry showing the most common genes and DNA. The V and J calls were determined by TCRdb, not by the authors. In all, the sample holds 650,000 to 800,000 distinct CDR3 sequences, and approximately 44% of those were seen once. Of the sample, about 21% is held by the ten largest clones.

Study-level results and caveats: Because the CMV infection status of the donors was unknown, age-related changes in expanded clonotypes may potentially have been confounded. The long-lived group showed more naive CD4+ T cells, fewer expanded clones and increased TCR diversity than the aged group, suggesting age selection. Total diversity estimates from one million sequenced T cells were considered lower bounds and underestimates. As age increased, observed TCR beta diversity per million T cells dropped in a roughly linear way, and a significant reduction was already evident by age roughly 36. Because profiling used bulk unsorted PBMCs, naive and antigen-experienced compartments could not be compared conclusively. Observed TCR beta diversity correlated strongly with the percentage of naive T cells measured by flow cytometry.

The donors were 40 or so Caucasian individuals from Russia, aged 6 to 90 years, who were systemically healthy. Each donor gave about 9.7 milliliters of peripheral blood, drawn into EDTA-treated Vacutainer tubes. Ficoll-Paque density-gradient centrifugation was used to isolate PBMCs, with at least 6 million obtained per sample. Total RNA, at least 6 micrograms per sample, was extracted from PBMCs with Trizol reagent. For every donor, an aliquot of PBMCs went through flow cytometry to measure the percentages of naive CD45RAhigh/CD27high T cells. This receptor was obtained from a man between 60 and 70 years old in good health. The chain employs TRBV4-1 and TRBJ2-3, and 7 junction bases match TRBD2. The sequenced sample consisted of blood. The CDR3 protein sequence reads: CASSQGPGGADTQYF. The bases read TGCGCCAGCAGCCAAGGCCCGGGGGGTGCAGATACGCAGTATTTT.